This entry features one T cell receptor beta chain sequence. This clonotype was seen only a few times. The antigen it recognizes is unknown. Base-call qualities are not available, and no considerably larger clone is one nucleotide away. The data were obtained in a study of human T cells and chemical hapten exposure (dated by TCRdb to the early 2020s). About the full investigation: For sensitization, 2% DPC in acetone was applied to a roughly 2 cm by roughly 2 cm area of upper inner arm skin. In alopecia patients, the study followed how the peripheral blood TCR repertoire changed in vivo over primary and secondary sensitization to diphenylcyclopropenone (DPC), a hapten. Patients additionally received weekly therapeutic DPC doses to the scalp throughout the roughly 25-week study period. Blood for TCR sequencing was provided by twenty-nine alopecia patients at one to four time points (pre-sensitization, 2, 6 and 24 weeks). Blood samples were taken from patients before sensitization (week 0) and at 2, 6 and about 24 weeks after DPC sensitization. The patient cohort, mostly female, included alopecia areata with under or over 50% scalp involvement, alopecia totalis and alopecia universalis. Patch testing on the upper back used Finn chambers containing 0.01% DPC, with scoring done after 6 days according to International Contact Dermatitis Research Group standards. Libraries were pooled for sequencing, and per-sample TCR yields varied mainly because of small differences in library volumes within the pool. Broad study findings and their caveats: All patients had alopecia, a presumed autoimmune disease, so their immune response might differ from that of healthy individuals. The number of TCRs above 1 in 1000 frequency did not change with DPC sensitization; there was no evidence of global repertoire structure alterations. The number of PT1 expanded TCRs positively correlated with patch test score, significant at thresholds 8, 16 and 32 but not 4. Repeated subsampling changed both the strength of the expansion versus patch-test correlation and the threshold at which the correlation became significant. Significantly more large CDR3 similarity clusters were formed by expanded TCRs than by pre-sensitization or healthy control sets, consistent with antigen-driven responses.

The library was built by means of RACE. The listed sequencing device is NextSeq 500. Library preparation attached unique molecular identifiers to individual cDNA molecules for quantitative, reproducible TCR counting. For every blood RNA sample, sequencing covered both the TCR alpha and TCR beta chains. The published analysis was carried out like this. Samples had a median of roughly 91,000 TCRs, with a range from about 23,224 to 750,000. V, J and CDR3 annotation of the TCR reads was performed with the Decombinator software suite. Every sample was subsampled to the same number of TCRs (28,000) for the PS versus PT1 abundance plots. Expanded TCRs were defined as absent before sensitization and observed at least eight times at the 2-week time point. The public reads were quality trimmed at Q25 with fastp and then assembled into clones with MiXCR by TCRdb, keeping productive beta chains. Rows are combined by CDR3 protein, so each entry shows the most common genes and DNA. TCRdb's processing, not the authors' own work, is the source of the V and J calls. The sample table records approximately 340,000 distinct CDR3 sequences; around 6.9% of these occur just once. The top ten clonotypes cover 7.5% to 9% of the sample.

What this sample's time point label stands for: patch test 1, 2 weeks after DPC sensitization. The label giving this sample's treatment or condition can be read as: therapeutic diphenylcyclopropenone sensitization with weekly scalp DPC. Blood at each patch-test visit was drawn before the patch test was applied. Patients were considered eligible if aged 18 to 70, diagnosed with alopecia and deemed suitable for DPC therapy, and patients were excluded if pregnant. Total RNA was isolated from unfractionated whole blood collected in Tempus Blood RNA tubes. This receptor was obtained from a young woman with alopecia areata. Some clones in this sample may be carry-over from other donors' samples. The source was whole blood, collected in connection with sensitization to the hapten diphenylcyclopropenone (DPC).

The nucleotides are TGTGCCAGCAGCGTAGGTGATCAGCCCCAGCATTTT. Translated, this gives CASSVGDQPQHF. The chain was built from TRBV9 and TRBJ1-5, with no confidently assigned D gene. Per the germline V gene, SGDLS is the CDR1 and YYNGEE is the CDR2. The CDR3 holds 12 amino acids from the cysteine to the phenylalanine. CDR3 DNA only is kept here, 36 bases in frame from base 1. V loses 0 bases, J loses 5 bases, and the germline ends lie 3 bases apart.